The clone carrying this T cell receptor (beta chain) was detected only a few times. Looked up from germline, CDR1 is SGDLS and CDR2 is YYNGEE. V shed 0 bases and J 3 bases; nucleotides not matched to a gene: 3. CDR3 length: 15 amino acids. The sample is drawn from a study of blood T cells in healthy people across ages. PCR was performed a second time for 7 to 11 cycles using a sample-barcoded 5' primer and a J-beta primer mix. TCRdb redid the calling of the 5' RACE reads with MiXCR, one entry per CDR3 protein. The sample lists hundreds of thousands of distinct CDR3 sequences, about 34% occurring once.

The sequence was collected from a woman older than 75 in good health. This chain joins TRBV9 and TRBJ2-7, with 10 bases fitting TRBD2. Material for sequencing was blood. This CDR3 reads CASSVATSGNYEQYF. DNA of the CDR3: TGTGCCAGCAGCGTAGCTACTAGCGGGAACTACGAGCAGTACTTC.